This TCR beta chain was recovered during a study of early T cells in non-severe SARS-CoV-2 infection. The overall study: Chains were not paired, and sequencing was done on bulk RNA from unsorted whole blood.

CDR1 and CDR2 from the germline V gene are SGHVS and FNYEAQ. V was trimmed by 1 base and J by 3 bases, leaving 10 bases between them. The CDR3 loop spans 14 amino acids. Each single cDNA molecule received a unique molecular identifier. TCRdb fed the 5' RACE reads into MiXCR, producing one record per CDR3 protein. The table shows over 50,000 distinct CDR3 sequences, with approximately 7.6% occurring only once. At least ten counts were recorded for this clonotype. The target antigen is unknown. Study-wide points: Reliance on VDJdb matching favored anti-spike CD8 responses; private and CD4 specificities were missed.

This sequence joins TRBV7-6 and TRBJ2-7, with D possibly TRBD2 on 5 matching bases. Specimen: whole blood. This clonotype was obtained from an adult who was a healthcare worker with PCR-confirmed SARS-CoV-2 infection or an uninfected control (not recorded which). The CDR3 region has the DNA TGTGCCAGCAGCTTAGTTAGCGATCGCTACGAGCAGTACTTC. It encodes CASSLVSDRYEQYF.